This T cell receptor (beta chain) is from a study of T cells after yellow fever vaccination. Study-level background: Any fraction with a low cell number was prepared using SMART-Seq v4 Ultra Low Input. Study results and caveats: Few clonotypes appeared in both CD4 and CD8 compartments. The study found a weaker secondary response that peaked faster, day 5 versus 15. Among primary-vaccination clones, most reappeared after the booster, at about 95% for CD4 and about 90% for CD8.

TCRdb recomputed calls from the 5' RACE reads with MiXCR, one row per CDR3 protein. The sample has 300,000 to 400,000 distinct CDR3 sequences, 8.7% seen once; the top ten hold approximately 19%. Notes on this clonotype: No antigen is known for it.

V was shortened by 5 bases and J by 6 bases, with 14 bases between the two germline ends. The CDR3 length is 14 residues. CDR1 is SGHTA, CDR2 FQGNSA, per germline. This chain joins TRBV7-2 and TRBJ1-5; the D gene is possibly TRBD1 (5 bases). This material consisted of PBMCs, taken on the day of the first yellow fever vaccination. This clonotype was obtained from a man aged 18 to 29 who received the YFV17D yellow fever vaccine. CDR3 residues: CASSPGLGAQPQHF. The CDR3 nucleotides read TGTGCCAGCAGCCCGGGACTTGGGGCTCAGCCCCAGCATTTT.